These 7 T cell receptor beta chains were all obtained from the same sample, sequenced in a study of Graves' ophthalmopathy and Graves' hyperthyroidism. As the template, RNA transcripts were used to amplify TCR beta CDR3 regions. HTBI primers were used in a first-round RT-PCR, which preceded a second-round multiplex PCR. One entry per CDR3 protein, called by TCRdb with MiXCR from the multiplex PCR reads. The data show about 480,000 distinct CDR3 sequences, over 13% seen once. Specimen: blood. These TCRs come from a woman aged 25-40 years with Graves' ophthalmopathy.

The chain combines TRBV3-1 with TRBJ1-3, with 7 positions matching TRBD1. The CDR3 runs to 14 residues. Germline lookup yields CDR1 LGHDT and CDR2 YNNKEL (reference sequence). V shed 4 bases, J shed 4 bases, and the junction held 4 bases outside the gene matches. This chain's CDR3 is CASSPGGLGNTIYF. CDR3 DNA sequence: TGTGCCAGCAGCCCAGGGGGTTTGGGAAACACCATATATTTT.

This clonotype appeared many times. This chain uses TRBV11-3 with TRBJ2-6; 8 bases match TRBD1. Germline CDR1 SGHNT, CDR2 YENEEA. The V gene end was trimmed by 1 base and the J gene end by 0 bases; junction bases not matched to a gene: 11. The CDR3 is made up of 20 amino acids. CDR3 loop: CASSLGLIGDRSSGANVLTF. The CDR3 DNA reads as TGTGCCAGCAGCTTAGGATTGATTGGGGACAGGTCCTCTGGGGCCAACGTCCTGACTTTC. Variable domain in full (rest from reference TRBV11-3 and TRBJ2-6): EAGVVQSPRYKIIEKKQPVAFWCNPISGHNTLYWYLQNLGQGPELLIRYENEEAVDDSQLPKDRFSAERLKGVDSTLKIQPAELGDSAVYLCASSLGLIGDRSSGANVLTFGAGSRLTVL.

This clonotype was observed many times. The chain carries TRBV27 and TRBJ2-5; the match to TRBD1 covers 12 bases. Germline V gives CDR1 MNHEY, CDR2 SMNVEV (reference sequence). J was trimmed by 6 bases and V by 7 bases; bases with no gene match: 9. This CDR3 spans 15 amino acids. For the CDR3, the DNA is TGTGCCAGCAACCCGGGACAGGGGGCTGTAAAGACCCAGTACTTC. Translating gives CASNPGQGAVKTQYF.

The chain carries TRBV12-3 or TRBV12-4 and TRBJ1-1, with D maybe TRBD1 (6 bases). Trimming took off 6 bases at V and 7 bases at J, with 21 bases between the two ends. This CDR3 spans 15 amino acids. The CDR3 DNA reads as TGTGCCAGCAGCCCCGGGGGGGGGCGAGCTAATGAAGCTTTCTTT. It translates to CASSPGGGRANEAFF.

This clonotype was counted many times. The V gene is TRBV7-9, the J gene TRBJ1-2, with D uncertain. The V and J ends lost 7 bases and 8 bases respectively, with 17 bases between them. The CDR3 is 13 residues long. Germline values: CDR1 SEHNR, CDR2 FQNEAQ (reference sequence). CDR3 sequence: CASTTGVAEGYTF. The CDR3 DNA sequence: TGTGCCAGCACCACCGGGGTGGCAGAAGGCTACACCTTC.

This clonotype has a count of ten or more. The V and J genes are TRBV11-2 and TRBJ1-2; D is unclear. The CDR3 spans 15 residues. Per germline, CDR1 SGHAT and CDR2 FQNNGV. Trimming took off 5 bases at V and 6 bases at J, with 19 bases between the two ends. Here the CDR3 reads CASSTLSATRHGYTF. DNA of the CDR3: TGTGCCAGCAGCACTTTATCGGCCACTAGGCATGGCTACACCTTC.

This clonotype appeared many times. The V and J genes are TRBV28 and TRBJ1-5, with unresolved D. CDR3 length: 16 residues. From germline, CDR1 is MDHEN and CDR2 SYDVKM. Trimming took 10 bases from V and 1 from J, leaving 20 bases between them. The CDR3 region is CAINRPAGESNQPQHF. CDR3 coding DNA: TGTGCCATAAATAGACCCGCAGGAGAGAGCAATCAGCCCCAGCATTTT.